The clone carrying this T cell receptor (beta chain) was counted at least ten times. The CDR3 covers 16 residues. Germline V lookup: CDR1 SNHLY, CDR2 FYNNEI. V was trimmed by 4 bases and J by 1 base, leaving 14 bases between them. PCR was performed using 60 Vbeta and 13 Jbeta primers. Clones were sequenced by immunoSEQ multiplex PCR, and TCRdb holds only the in-frame ones, with some missing. This sample has some 150,000 clones; approximately 9% occur once, and the top ten carry approximately 7.5%. These data belong to a study of cytomegalovirus exposure and HLA in healthy donors. This chain joins TRBV2 and TRBJ1-5; D might be TRBD1 (6 bases). Sequencing used PBMCs. The source is a woman aged 40 to 49 in good health and CMV-seropositive. CDR3 in DNA: TGTGCCAGCAGTGCCAGGGAGGGGGTAAGCAATCAGCCCCAGCATTTT. Protein product: CASSAREGVSNQPQHF. The entire variable domain, with the rest obtained from reference TRBV2 and TRBJ1-5, is as follows: EPEVTQTPSHQVTQMGQEVILRCVPISNHLYFYWYRQILGQKVEFLVSFYNNEISEKSEIFDDQFSVERPDGSNFTLKIRSTKLEDSAMYFCASSAREGVSNQPQHFGDGTRLSIL.